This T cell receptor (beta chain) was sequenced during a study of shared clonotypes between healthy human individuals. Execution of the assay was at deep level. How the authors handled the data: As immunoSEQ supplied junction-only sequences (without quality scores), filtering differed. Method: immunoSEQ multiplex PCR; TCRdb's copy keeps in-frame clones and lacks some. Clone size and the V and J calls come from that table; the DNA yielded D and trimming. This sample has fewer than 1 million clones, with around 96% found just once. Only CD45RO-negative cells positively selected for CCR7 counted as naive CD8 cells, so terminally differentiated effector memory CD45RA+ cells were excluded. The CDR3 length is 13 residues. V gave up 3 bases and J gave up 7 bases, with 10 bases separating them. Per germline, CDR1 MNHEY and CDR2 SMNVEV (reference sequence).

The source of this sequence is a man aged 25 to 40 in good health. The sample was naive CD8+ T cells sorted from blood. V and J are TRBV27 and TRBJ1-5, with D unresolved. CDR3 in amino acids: CASSFGRLQPQHF. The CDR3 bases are TGTGCCAGCAGTTTTGGCAGATTACAGCCCCAGCATTTT.